The source of this T cell receptor beta chain is a study of blood T cell repertoires in COVID-19. Study details: The United States, Italy and Spain were the sources of the acute and convalescent COVID-19 samples. Nucleic acid was either cDNA or gDNA, and it came from T cells, B-cell-depleted T cells, or PBMCs.

Per the authors' pipeline: Reference gene primer amplification yielded estimated nucleated cell counts. TCRdb's copy holds only in-frame clones and misses some; the assay was immunoSEQ multiplex PCR. For V, J and clone size, that table is used; D and trimming come from the DNA. The sample includes around 99,000 clones, 70% to 90% seen only once; the top ten take approximately 6.2%. Germline trimming cut 5 bases from V and 2 bases from J; bases unmatched to any gene: 2. Germline CDR1 is SGHTA and CDR2 is FQGNSA. The CDR3 totals 15 residues. This chain connects TRBV7-2 to TRBJ2-1, with 11 nucleotides matching TRBD2. The source of this sequence is a man aged 50 or older with active or convalescent COVID-19. Input material: peripheral blood. CDR3 sequence reads: CASSGTSGAYNEQFF. In DNA form, the CDR3 reads TGTGCCAGCAGCGGGACTAGCGGAGCCTACAATGAGCAGTTCTTC. Looking up the rest from reference TRBV7-2 and TRBJ2-1 gives the full variable domain: GAGVSQSPSNKVTEKGKDVELRCDPISGHTALYWYRQSLGQGLEFLIYFQGNSAPDKSGLPSDRFSAERTGGSVSTLTIQRTQQEDSAVYLCASSGTSGAYNEQFFGPGTRLTVL.